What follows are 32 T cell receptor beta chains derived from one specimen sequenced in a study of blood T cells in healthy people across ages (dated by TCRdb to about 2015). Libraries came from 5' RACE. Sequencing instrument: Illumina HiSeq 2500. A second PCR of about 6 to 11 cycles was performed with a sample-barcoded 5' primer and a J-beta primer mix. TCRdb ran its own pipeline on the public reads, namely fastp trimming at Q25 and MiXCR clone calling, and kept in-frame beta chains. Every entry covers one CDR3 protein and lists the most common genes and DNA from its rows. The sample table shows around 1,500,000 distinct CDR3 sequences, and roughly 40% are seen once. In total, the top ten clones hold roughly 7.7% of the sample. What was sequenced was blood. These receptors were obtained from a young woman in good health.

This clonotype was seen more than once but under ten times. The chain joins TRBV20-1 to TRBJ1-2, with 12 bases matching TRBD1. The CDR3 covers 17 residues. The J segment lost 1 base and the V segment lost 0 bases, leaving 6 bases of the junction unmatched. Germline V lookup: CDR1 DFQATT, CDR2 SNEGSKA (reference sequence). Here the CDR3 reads CSARDLRDRGLNYGYTF. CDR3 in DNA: TGCAGTGCTAGAGATTTACGGGACAGGGGGCTTAACTATGGCTACACCTTC.

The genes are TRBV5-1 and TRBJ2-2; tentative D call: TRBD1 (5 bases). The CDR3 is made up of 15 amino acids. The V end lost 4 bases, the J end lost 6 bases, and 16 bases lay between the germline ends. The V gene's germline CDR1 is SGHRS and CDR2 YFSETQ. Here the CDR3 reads CASSPARERAGELFF. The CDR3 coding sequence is TGCGCCAGCAGCCCGGCCAGGGAAAGGGCCGGGGAGCTGTTTTTT.

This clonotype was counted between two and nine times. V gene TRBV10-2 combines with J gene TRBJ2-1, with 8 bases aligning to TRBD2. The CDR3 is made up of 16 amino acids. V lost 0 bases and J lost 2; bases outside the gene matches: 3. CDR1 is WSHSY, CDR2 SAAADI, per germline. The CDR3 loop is CASSESLAGTYNEQFF. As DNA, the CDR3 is TGCGCCAGCAGTGAGTCATTAGCGGGAACCTACAATGAGCAGTTCTTC.

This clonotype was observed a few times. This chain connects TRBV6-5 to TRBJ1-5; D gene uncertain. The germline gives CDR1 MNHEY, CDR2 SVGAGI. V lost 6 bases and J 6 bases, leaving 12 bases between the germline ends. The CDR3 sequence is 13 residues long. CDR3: CASRRDGSQPQHF. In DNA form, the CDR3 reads TGTGCCAGCAGGCGCGACGGCAGTCAGCCCCAGCATTTT.

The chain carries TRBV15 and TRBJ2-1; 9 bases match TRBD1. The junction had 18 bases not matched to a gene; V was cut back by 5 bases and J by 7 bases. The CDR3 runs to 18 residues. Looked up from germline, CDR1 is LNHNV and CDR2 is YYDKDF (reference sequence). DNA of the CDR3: TGTGCCACCAGCGTGAGGGGAGGAGGGACAGGGAAGTCGAATGAGCAGTTCTTC. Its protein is CATSVRGGGTGKSNEQFF. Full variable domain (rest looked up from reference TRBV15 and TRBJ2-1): DAMVIQNPRYQVTQFGKPVTLSCSQTLNHNVMYWYQQKSSQAPKLLFHYYDKDFNNEADTPDNFQSRRPNTSFCFLDIRSPGLGDTAMYLCATSVRGGGTGKSNEQFFGPGTRLTVL.

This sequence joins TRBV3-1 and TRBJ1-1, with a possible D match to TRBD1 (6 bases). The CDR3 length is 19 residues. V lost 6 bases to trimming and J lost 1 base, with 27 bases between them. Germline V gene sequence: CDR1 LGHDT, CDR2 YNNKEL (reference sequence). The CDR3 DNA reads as TGTGCCAGCAGTCGACCAATAAGGGGGGGTTGGGGACAGAACACTGAAGCTTTCTTT. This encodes CASSRPIRGGWGQNTEAFF.

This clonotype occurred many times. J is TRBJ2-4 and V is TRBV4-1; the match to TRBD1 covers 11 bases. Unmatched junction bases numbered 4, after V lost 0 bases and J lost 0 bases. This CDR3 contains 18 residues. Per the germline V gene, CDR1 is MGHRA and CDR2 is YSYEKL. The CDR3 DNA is TGCGCCAGCAGCCAAGACGAGGGGACAGGGGGAGCCAAAAACATTCAGTACTTC. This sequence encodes CASSQDEGTGGAKNIQYF.

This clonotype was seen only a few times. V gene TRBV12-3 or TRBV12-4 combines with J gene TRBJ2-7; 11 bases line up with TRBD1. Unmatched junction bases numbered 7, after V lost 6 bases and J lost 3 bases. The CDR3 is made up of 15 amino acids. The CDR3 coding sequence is TGTGCCAGCAGGTCCACCGGGACAGGGGGCTACGAGCAGTACTTC. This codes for CASRSTGTGGYEQYF.

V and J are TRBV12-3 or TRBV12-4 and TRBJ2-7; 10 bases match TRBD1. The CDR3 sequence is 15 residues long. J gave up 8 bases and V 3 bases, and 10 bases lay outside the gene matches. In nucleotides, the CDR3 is TGTGCCAGCAGTTTCATGACAGGGGGCACGTACCAGCAGTACTTC. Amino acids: CASSFMTGGTYQQYF.

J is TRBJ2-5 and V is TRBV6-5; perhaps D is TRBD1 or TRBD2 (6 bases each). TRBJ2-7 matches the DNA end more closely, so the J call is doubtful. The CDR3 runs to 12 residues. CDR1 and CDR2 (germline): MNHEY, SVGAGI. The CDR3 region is CASRGRIDEQYF. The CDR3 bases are TGTGCCAGTCGGGGGCGCATCGACGAGCAGTACTTC.

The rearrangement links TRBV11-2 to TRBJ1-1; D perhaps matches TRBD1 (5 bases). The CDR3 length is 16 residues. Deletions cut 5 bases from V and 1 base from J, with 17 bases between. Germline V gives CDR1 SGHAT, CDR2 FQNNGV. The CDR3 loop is CASSPLDRGPNTEAFF. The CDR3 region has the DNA TGTGCCAGCAGCCCACTTGACAGAGGCCCGAACACTGAAGCTTTCTTT.

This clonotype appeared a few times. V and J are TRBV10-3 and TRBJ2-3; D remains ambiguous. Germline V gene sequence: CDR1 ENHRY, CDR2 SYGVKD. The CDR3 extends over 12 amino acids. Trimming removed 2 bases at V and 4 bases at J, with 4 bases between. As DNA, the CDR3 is TGTGCCATCAGTGAGCGGTCAGATACGCAGTATTTT. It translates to CAISERSDTQYF.

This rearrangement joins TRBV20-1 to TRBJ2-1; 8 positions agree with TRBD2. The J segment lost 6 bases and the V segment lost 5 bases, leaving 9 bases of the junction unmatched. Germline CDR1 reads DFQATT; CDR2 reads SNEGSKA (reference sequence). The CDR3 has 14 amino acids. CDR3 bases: TGCAGTGCTCCTCACTCCAGCGGGAGCAATGAGCAGTTCTTC. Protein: CSAPHSSGSNEQFF.

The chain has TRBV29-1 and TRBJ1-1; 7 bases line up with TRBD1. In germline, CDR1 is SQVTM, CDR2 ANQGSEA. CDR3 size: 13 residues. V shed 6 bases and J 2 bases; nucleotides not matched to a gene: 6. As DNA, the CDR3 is TGCAGCGTCCTTGACAGGGCCAACACTGAAGCTTTCTTT. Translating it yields CSVLDRANTEAFF.

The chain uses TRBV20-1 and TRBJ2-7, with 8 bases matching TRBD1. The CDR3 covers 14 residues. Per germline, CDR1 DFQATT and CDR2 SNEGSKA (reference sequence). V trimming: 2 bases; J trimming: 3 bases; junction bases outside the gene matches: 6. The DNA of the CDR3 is TGCAGTGCTAGAAAGGGACAGGCGCTCTACGAGCAGTACTTC. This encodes CSARKGQALYEQYF.

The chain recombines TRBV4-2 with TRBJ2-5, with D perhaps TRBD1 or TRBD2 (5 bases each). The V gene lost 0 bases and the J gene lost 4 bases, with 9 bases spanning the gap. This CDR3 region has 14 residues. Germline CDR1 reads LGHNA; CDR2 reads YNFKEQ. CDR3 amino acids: CASSQDLRGETQYF. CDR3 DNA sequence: TGTGCCAGCAGCCAAGATTTGAGGGGAGAGACCCAGTACTTC.

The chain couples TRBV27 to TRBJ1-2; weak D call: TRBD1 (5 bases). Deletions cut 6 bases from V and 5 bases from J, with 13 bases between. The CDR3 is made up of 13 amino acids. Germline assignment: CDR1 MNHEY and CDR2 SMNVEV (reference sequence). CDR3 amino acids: CASRPGDSYGYTF. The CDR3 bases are TGTGCCAGCAGACCCGGAGACAGTTATGGCTACACCTTC.

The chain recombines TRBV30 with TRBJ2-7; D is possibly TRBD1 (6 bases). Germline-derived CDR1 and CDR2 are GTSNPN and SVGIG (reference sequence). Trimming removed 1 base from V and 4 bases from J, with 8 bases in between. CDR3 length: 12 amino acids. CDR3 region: CAWSATGYEQYF. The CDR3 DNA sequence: TGTGCCTGGAGTGCAACAGGGTACGAGCAGTACTTC.

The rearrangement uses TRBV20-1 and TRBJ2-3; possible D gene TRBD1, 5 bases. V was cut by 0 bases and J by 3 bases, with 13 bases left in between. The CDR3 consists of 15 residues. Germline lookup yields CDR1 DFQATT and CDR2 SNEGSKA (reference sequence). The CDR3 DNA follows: TGCAGTGCTAGAGATCCCACTTCAGGGACAGATACGCAGTATTTT. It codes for CSARDPTSGTDTQYF.

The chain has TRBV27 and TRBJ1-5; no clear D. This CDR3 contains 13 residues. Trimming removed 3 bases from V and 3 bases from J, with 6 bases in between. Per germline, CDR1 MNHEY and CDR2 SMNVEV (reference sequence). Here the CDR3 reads CASSFVNNQPQHF. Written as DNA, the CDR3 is TGTGCCAGCAGTTTCGTTAACAATCAGCCCCAGCATTTT.

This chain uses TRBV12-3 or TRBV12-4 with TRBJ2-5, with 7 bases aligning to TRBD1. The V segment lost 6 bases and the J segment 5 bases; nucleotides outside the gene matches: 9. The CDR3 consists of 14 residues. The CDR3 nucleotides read TGTGCCAGCAGCTCCACGACAGGGACCGAGACCCAGTACTTC. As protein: CASSSTTGTETQYF.

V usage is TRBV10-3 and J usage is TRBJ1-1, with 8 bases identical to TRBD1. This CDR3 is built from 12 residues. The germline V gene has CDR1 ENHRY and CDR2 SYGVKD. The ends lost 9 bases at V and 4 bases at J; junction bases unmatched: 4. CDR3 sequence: CAIGTGGTEAFF. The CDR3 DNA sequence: TGTGCCATAGGGACAGGCGGCACTGAAGCTTTCTTT.

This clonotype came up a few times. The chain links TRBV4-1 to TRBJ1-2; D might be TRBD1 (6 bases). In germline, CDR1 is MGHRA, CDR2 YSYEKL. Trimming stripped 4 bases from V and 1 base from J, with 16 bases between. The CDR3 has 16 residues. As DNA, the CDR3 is TGCGCCAGCAGCCTGAGTGGGACAACTGTTAACTATGGCTACACCTTC. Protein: CASSLSGTTVNYGYTF.

Here the CDR3 DNA reads TGTGCCATCAGTAACGGACTAGCGGGACTCACAGATACGCAGTATTTT. Translated: CAISNGLAGLTDTQYF. The chain couples TRBV10-3 to TRBJ2-3, with 12 bases matching TRBD2. With 5 bases clipped from V and 2 bases from J, the junction kept 5 bases outside the gene matches. Germline assignment: CDR1 ENHRY and CDR2 SYGVKD. The CDR3 is 16 residues long.

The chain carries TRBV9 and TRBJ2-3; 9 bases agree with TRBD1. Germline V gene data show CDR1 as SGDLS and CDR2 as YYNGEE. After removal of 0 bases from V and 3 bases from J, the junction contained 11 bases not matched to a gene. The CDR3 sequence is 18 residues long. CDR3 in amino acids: CASSVAISGTGMTDTQYF. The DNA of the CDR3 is TGTGCCAGCAGCGTAGCGATATCCGGGACAGGGATGACAGATACGCAGTATTTT.

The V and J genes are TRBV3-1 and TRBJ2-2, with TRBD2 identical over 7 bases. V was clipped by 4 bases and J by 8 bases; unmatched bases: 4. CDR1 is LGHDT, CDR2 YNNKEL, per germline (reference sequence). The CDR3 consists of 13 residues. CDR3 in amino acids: CASSLRTSGELFF. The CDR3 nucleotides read TGTGCCAGCAGCCTCCGGACTAGTGGGGAGCTGTTTTTT.

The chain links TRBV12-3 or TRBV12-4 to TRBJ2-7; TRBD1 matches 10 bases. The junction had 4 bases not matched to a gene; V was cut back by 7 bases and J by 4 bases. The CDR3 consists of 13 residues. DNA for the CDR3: TGTGCCAGCACCATGGGACAGGGGTACGAGCAGTACTTC. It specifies CASTMGQGYEQYF.

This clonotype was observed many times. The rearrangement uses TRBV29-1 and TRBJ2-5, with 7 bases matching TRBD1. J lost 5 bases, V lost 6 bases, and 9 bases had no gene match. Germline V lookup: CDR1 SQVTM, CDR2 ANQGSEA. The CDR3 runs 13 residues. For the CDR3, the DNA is TGCAGCGTGAGGGGGACAGCTCTGGAGACCCAGTACTTC. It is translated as CSVRGTALETQYF.

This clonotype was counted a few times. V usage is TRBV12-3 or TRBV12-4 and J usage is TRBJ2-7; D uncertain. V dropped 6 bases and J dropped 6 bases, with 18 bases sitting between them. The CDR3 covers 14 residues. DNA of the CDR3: TGTGCCAGCAGCCGCGACCGCGTAGATCCCGAGCAGTACTTC. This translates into CASSRDRVDPEQYF.

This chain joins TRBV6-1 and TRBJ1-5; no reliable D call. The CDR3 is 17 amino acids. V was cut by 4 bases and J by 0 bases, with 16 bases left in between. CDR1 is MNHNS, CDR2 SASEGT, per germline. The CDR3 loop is CASSGSLAAYSNQPQHF. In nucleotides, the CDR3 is TGTGCCAGCAGTGGGAGTTTGGCGGCTTATAGCAATCAGCCCCAGCATTTT.

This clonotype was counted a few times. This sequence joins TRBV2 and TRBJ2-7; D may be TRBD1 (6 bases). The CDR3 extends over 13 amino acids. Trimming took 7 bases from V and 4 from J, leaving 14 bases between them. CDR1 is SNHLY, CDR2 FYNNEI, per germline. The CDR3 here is CASKTGQRYEQYF. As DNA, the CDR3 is TGTGCCAGCAAGACGGGACAACGGTACGAGCAGTACTTC. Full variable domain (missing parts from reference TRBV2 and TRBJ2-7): EPEVTQTPSHQVTQMGQEVILRCVPISNHLYFYWYRQILGQKVEFLVSFYNNEISEKSEIFDDQFSVERPDGSNFTLKIRSTKLEDSAMYFCASKTGQRYEQYFGPGTRLTVT.

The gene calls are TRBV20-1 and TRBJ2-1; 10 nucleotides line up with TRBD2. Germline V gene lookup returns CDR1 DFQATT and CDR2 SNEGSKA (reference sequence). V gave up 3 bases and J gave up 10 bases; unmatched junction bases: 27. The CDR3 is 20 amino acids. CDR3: CSASHLGTSELSPTMREQFF. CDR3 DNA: TGCAGTGCTAGCCACCTGGGGACTAGCGAACTCTCTCCTACAATGCGAGAGCAGTTCTTC.